This T cell receptor beta chain was profiled in a study of blood T cell repertoires in COVID-19. Across the whole study: Sites in the United States, Italy and Spain provided acute and convalescent COVID-19 samples. PBMCs, B-cell-depleted T cells, or T cells were the source of the cDNA or gDNA that made up the material.

Original methodology: Amplified reference gene primers provided the basis for estimating nucleated cell counts. Using immunoSEQ multiplex PCR, the repertoire was profiled, and TCRdb retains in-frame clones only, with some absent. The DNA was the basis for D and trimming; V, J and clone size are from that table. The data show 130,000 to 150,000 clones, approximately 88% seen once. This clone was seen once. J was trimmed by 0 bases and V by 2 bases; bases with no gene match: 2. This CDR3 contains 15 residues. Germline CDR1 and CDR2: SGDLS and YYNGEE. Sequences were obtained from peripheral blood. This chain joins TRBV9 and TRBJ2-3, with 8 nucleotides matching TRBD1. This TCR came from a woman aged 50 to 60 with acute or convalescent COVID-19. Here the CDR3 DNA reads TGTGCCAGCAGCGTTCGGACAGGGAGCACAGATACGCAGTATTTT. It translates to CASSVRTGSTDTQYF.